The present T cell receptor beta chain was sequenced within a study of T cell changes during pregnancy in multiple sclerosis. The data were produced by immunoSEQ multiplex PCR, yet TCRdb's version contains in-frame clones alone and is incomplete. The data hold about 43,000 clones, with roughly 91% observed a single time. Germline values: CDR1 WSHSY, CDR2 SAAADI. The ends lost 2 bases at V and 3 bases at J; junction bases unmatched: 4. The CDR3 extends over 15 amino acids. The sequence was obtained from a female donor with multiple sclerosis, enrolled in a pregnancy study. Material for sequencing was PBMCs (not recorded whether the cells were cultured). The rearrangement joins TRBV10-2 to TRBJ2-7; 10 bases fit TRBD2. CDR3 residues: CASSEPAGGSYEQYF. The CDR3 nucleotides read TGCGCCAGCAGTGAGCCAGCGGGAGGGAGCTACGAGCAGTACTTC.